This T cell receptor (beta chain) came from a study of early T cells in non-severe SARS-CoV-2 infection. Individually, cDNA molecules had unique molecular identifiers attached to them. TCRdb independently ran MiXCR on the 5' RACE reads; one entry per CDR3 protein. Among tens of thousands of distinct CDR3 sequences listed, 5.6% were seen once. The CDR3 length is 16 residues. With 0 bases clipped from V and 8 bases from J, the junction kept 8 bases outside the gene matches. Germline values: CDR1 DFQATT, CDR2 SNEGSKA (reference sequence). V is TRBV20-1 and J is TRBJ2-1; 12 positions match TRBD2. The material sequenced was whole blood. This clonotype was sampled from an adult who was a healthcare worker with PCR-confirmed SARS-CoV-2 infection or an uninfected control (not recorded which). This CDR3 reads CSARESSGRGFDEQFF. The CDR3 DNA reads TGCAGTGCTAGAGAGTCTAGCGGGAGGGGGTTCGATGAGCAGTTCTTC.